Shown below are 3 T cell receptor beta chains from a single sample sequenced in a study of control samples from healthy donors and cancer patients. Libraries were prepared by immunoSEQ multiplex PCR; TCRdb keeps only in-frame clonotypes and omits some of them. The sample lists about 190,000 clones, about 90% occurring once. Sequencing used blood. Receptor source: a man in his thirties or forties in good health.

V usage is TRBV5-1 and J usage is TRBJ1-6; possibly TRBD1 for D (6 bases). Germline CDR1 reads SGHRS; CDR2 reads YFSETQ. V gave up 0 bases and J gave up 3 bases, with 10 bases separating them. This CDR3 has 16 amino acids. The CDR3: CASSLVSGDYNSPLHF. The CDR3 bases are TGCGCCAGCAGCTTGGTGTCAGGGGACTATAATTCACCCCTCCACTTT.

The gene calls are TRBV4-1 and TRBJ1-1; D not certain. The V end was cut by 5 bases, the J end by 1 base, with 11 bases between. There are 14 residues in the CDR3. CDR1 is MGHRA and CDR2 is YSYEKL in the germline V gene. The DNA of the CDR3 is TGCGCCAGCAGCTTTCCCGGAGAGAACACTGAAGCTTTCTTT. The encoded protein is CASSFPGENTEAFF.

The V and J genes are TRBV12-3 or TRBV12-4 and TRBJ2-7; perhaps TRBD2 as D (5 bases). Between the trimmed V and J ends, which lost 1 base and 6 bases, there was a span of 10 bases. The CDR3 totals 13 residues. In DNA form, the CDR3 reads TGTGCCAGCAGTTTAGTAAGCGGTGGCGAGCAGTACTTC. Protein sequence: CASSLVSGGEQYF.